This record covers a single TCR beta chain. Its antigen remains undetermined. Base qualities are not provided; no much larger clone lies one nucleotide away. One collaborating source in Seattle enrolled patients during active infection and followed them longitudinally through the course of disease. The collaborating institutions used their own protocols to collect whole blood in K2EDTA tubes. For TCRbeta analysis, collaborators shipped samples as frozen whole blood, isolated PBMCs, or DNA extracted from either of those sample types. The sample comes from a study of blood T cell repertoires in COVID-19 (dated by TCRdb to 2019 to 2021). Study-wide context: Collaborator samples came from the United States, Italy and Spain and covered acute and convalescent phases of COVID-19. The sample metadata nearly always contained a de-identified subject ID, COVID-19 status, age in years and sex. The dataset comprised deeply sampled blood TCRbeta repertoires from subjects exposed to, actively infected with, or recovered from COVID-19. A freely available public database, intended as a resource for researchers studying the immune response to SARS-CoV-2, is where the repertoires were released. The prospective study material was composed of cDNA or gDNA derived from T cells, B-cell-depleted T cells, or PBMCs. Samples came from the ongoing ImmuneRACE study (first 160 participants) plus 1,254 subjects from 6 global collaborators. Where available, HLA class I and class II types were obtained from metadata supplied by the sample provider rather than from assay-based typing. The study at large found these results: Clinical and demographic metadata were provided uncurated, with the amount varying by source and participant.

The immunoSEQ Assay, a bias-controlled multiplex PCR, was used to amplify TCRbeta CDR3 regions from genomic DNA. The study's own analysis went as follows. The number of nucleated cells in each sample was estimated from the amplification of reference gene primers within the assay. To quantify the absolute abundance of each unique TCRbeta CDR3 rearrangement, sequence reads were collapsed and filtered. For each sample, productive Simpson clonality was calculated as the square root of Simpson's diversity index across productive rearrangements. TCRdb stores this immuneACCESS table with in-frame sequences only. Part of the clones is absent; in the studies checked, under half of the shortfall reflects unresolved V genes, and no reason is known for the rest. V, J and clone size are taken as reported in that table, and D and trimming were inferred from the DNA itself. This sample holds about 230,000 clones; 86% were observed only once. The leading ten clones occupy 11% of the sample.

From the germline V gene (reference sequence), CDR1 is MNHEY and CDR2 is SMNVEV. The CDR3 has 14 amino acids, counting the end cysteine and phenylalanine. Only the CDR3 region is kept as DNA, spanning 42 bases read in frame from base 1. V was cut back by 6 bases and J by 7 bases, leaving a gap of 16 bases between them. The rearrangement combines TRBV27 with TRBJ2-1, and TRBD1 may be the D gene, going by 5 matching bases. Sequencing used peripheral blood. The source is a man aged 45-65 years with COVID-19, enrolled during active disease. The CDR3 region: CASSSQGPENEQFF. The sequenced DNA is TGTGCCAGCAGCTCCCAGGGCCCGGAAAATGAGCAGTTCTTC.